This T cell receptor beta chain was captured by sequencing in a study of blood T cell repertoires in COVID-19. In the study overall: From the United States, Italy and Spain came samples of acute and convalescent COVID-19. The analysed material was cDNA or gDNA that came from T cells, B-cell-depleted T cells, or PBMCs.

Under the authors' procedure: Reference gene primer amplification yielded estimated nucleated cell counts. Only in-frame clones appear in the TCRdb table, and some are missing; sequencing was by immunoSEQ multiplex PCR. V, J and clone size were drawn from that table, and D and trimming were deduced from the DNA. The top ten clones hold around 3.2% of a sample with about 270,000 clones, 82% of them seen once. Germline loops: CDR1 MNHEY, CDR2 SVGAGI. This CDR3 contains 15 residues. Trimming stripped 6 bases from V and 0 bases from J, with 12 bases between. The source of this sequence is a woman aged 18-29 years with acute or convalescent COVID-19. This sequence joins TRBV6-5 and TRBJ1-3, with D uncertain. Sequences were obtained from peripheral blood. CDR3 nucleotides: TGTGCCAGCAGCAGTTACAGCTCCTCTGGAAACACCATATATTTT. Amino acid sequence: CASSSYSSSGNTIYF.